A single sample is the source of the 3 T cell receptor beta chains below, sequenced in a study of CD8 T cell repertoires and HIV-1 epitope variants. TCRdb's copy holds only in-frame clones and misses some; the assay was immunoSEQ multiplex PCR. The top ten hold 20% to 30% of the sample, which has approximately 90,000 clones, more than 65% seen once. Sequenced sample: uncultured baseline CD8+ T cells from peripheral blood mononuclear cells (PBMCs). Receptor source: a male donor with HIV.

This clone was detected once. This chain links TRBV19 with TRBJ1-5; TRBD1 might be the D (5 bases). The CDR3 has 11 residues. The germline gives CDR1 LNHDA, CDR2 SQIVND (reference sequence). Deletions cut 9 bases from V and 9 bases from J, with 12 bases between. In DNA form, the CDR3 reads TGTGCCAGCCACCACCAGGGGCCCCAGCATTTT. Protein product: CASHHQGPQHF.

V and J are TRBV9 and TRBJ2-1; 9 bases match TRBD2. The CDR3 spans 15 residues. Unmatched junction bases numbered 10, after V lost 2 bases and J lost 10 bases. Germline V gene lookup returns CDR1 SGDLS and CDR2 YYNGEE. The CDR3 is CASSVSGGPQGEQFF. The DNA for the CDR3 is TGTGCCAGCAGCGTTAGCGGGGGTCCCCAAGGGGAGCAGTTCTTC.

The chain joins TRBV7-9 to TRBJ1-2, with D perhaps TRBD1 (5 bases). Germline loops: CDR1 SEHNR, CDR2 FQNEAQ (reference sequence). This CDR3 has 13 residues. V was trimmed by 1 base and J by 7 bases, leaving 10 bases between them. The CDR3 loop reads CASSLDTGSGYTF. CDR3 DNA: TGTGCCAGCAGCTTAGATACAGGTTCTGGCTACACCTTC.